This entry is about one T cell receptor beta chain. Antigen: not known. TCRdb called the 5' RACE reads again in MiXCR, with one record for every CDR3 protein. This repertoire shows 180,000 or so distinct CDR3 sequences, approximately 16% found once; its top ten account for 2% to 2.5%. The sample is drawn from a study of T-cell memory formation after mild COVID-19. Study-wide results and caveats: From day 15 to 85, contracting clones were balanced between CD4 and CD8, whereas later expanders leaned toward CD4+.

V was pared by 6 bases and J by 7 bases, with 10 bases of the junction left unmatched. This CDR3 region has 14 residues. Sequences were obtained from PBMCs or a T cell subset sorted from them (not recorded which). The genes are TRBV12-3 or TRBV12-4 and TRBJ2-7; TRBD1 matches at 9 bases. The source is an adult woman who had mild COVID-19 (a few samples of this study predate the infection). Cell type and time point are not known. The chain's CDR3 is CASRPGQGNLEQYF. CDR3 nucleotide sequence: TGTGCCAGCAGACCGGGACAGGGTAATTTAGAGCAGTACTTC.